These 26 T cell receptor beta chains came from one sample sequenced in a study of molecular identifiers for immune sequencing clone quantification. TCRdb re-called the PCR reads with MiXCR, one entry per CDR3 protein. Of 15,000 to 20,000 distinct CDR3 sequences listed, 20% to 25% are singletons. Sequenced input: naive CD8+ T cells from blood, with Jurkat cell RNA spiked in. As for subset: FACS-sorted CD8+CD4-CCR7+CD45RA+ naive T cells. Receptors were obtained from a human donor in good health. Some libraries in this study had Jurkat cell RNA spiked in.

The chain has TRBV6-2 or TRBV6-3 and TRBJ1-1, with D possibly matching TRBD1 (5 bases). The CDR3 covers 14 residues. Germline CDR1 reads MNHEY; CDR2 reads SVGEGT. Trimming removed 4 bases from V and 2 bases from J, with 11 bases in between. The CDR3: CASSSGHLNTEAFF. In nucleotides, the CDR3 is TGTGCCAGCAGTTCCGGACACTTAAACACTGAAGCTTTCTTT.

This clonotype is labeled medium-sized. The genes are TRBV20-1 and TRBJ2-1; 7 positions match TRBD2. The CDR3 spans 15 residues. J was trimmed by 8 bases and V by 3 bases; bases with no gene match: 13. Germline V gene sequence: CDR1 DFQATT, CDR2 SNEGSKA (reference sequence). CDR3 sequence reads: CSARDLLGRGDEQFF. The CDR3 coding sequence is TGCAGTGCTAGGGACCTATTGGGGAGGGGTGATGAGCAGTTCTTC.

This clonotype was counted at least ten times. The V gene is TRBV14, the J gene TRBJ2-7; D is ambiguous. CDR1 is SGHDN and CDR2 is FVKESK in the germline V gene. This CDR3 is 14 amino acids long. V dropped 4 bases and J dropped 0 bases, with 10 bases sitting between them. The CDR3 region is CASSPWTRSYEQYF. The CDR3, as DNA: TGTGCCAGCAGCCCATGGACCCGCTCCTACGAGCAGTACTTC.

Ten or more counts support this clonotype. Relative to the germline gene, one junction end is altered; a read error may explain this. This chain links TRBV7-4 with TRBJ2-7; maybe TRBD2 (5 bases). The CDR3 totals 9 residues. Germline CDR1 is SGHVT and CDR2 is SQSDAQ. The CDR3 bases are TGTGCCAGCAGCCCCACCCGGGGATTC. Its protein product is CASSPTRGF.

This clonotype is classed as medium-sized. This chain uses TRBV4-3 with TRBJ1-1; no clear D. The V end lost 0 bases, the J end lost 1 base, and 6 bases lay between the germline ends. This CDR3 comprises 14 residues. CDR1 and CDR2 from the germline V gene are LGHNA and YSLEER. DNA of the CDR3: TGCGCCAGCAGCCAAGATTTCCAGAACACTGAAGCTTTCTTT. The encoded protein is CASSQDFQNTEAFF.

The chain employs TRBV2 and TRBJ2-3; 7 nucleotides match TRBD1. The CDR3 totals 15 residues. Per the germline V gene, CDR1 is SNHLY and CDR2 is FYNNEI. Trimming at V came to 5 bases and at J to 4 bases, leaving 9 bases not matched to a gene. CDR3 bases: TGTGCCAGCAGTCTTGAGACAGGGCGAGCAGATACGCAGTATTTT. It specifies CASSLETGRADTQYF.

The sample holds many counts of this clonotype. The rearrangement links TRBV6-2 or TRBV6-3 to TRBJ1-5; D gene unclear. This CDR3 region has 13 residues. V was clipped by 2 bases and J by 5 bases, with 7 bases between them. Germline CDR1 MNHEY, CDR2 SVGEGT. CDR3 protein: CASSYRIHQPQHF. CDR3 sequence (DNA): TGTGCCAGCAGTTACCGGATTCATCAGCCCCAGCATTTT.

There are many counts of this clonotype. This chain uses TRBV28 with TRBJ2-7; unclear D gene. The CDR3 loop spans 13 amino acids. Germline CDR1 and CDR2: MDHEN and SYDVKM. Trimming cost V 7 bases and J 0 bases, with 10 bases left between them. The CDR3 is CASKKVVSYEQYF. CDR3 DNA: TGTGCCAGCAAAAAAGTCGTCTCCTACGAGCAGTACTTC.

This clonotype was observed at least ten times. The genes are TRBV4-1 and TRBJ2-3; 7 nucleotides match TRBD1. CDR1 and CDR2 from the germline V gene are MGHRA and YSYEKL. The trim removed 2 bases at V and 9 bases at J, leaving 17 bases unmatched. This CDR3 is built from 17 residues. CDR3 nucleotide sequence: TGCGCCAGCAGCCAACAGCCTAGGGGGCCCGAGGGAGAGACGCAGTATTTT. Protein product: CASSQQPRGPEGETQYF.

A few counts support this clonotype. V gene TRBV28 combines with J gene TRBJ2-2; D might be TRBD1 (5 bases). Trimming pared 5 bases from V and 0 bases from J, leaving 7 bases between. This CDR3 is 14 amino acids long. The germline CDR1 and CDR2 sequences are MDHEN and SYDVKM. The CDR3 protein is CASSGAPNTGELFF. As DNA, the CDR3 is TGTGCCAGCAGTGGGGCTCCGAACACCGGGGAGCTGTTTTTT. The full variable domain, its missing parts supplied by reference TRBV28 and TRBJ2-2, is DVKVTQSSRYLVKRTGEKVFLECVQDMDHENMFWYRQDPGLGLRLIYFSYDVKMKEKGDIPEGYSVSREKKERFSLILESASTNQTSMYLCASSGAPNTGELFFGEGSRLTVL.

Remarks on this clonotype: It may be a read error: a sequence one base away is much more abundant. This rearrangement joins TRBV24-1 to TRBJ2-3; D is ambiguous. CDR1 and CDR2 (germline): KGHDR, SFDVKD. CDR3 length: 14 amino acids. This CDR3 is CGTSDFPRSDTQYF. The CDR3 DNA reads TGTGGCACCAGTGATTTCCCCAGGTCAGATACGCAGTATTTT.

This clonotype was counted ten times or more. The chain uses TRBV25-1 and TRBJ2-7, with 15 positions matching TRBD2. With V trimmed by 1 base and J by 4 bases, 2 bases remained unmatched. This CDR3 region has 16 residues. The V gene's germline CDR1 is MGHDK and CDR2 SYGVNS. The CDR3 sequence: CASSELGLAGGYEQYF. The CDR3 DNA sequence: TGTGCCAGCAGTGAATTGGGACTAGCGGGAGGATACGAGCAGTACTTC.

The chain recombines TRBV6-6 with TRBJ2-3; D perhaps matches TRBD2 (5 bases). Germline V gene lookup returns CDR1 MNHNY and CDR2 SVGAGI (reference sequence). Deletions cut 5 bases from V and 3 bases from J, with 18 bases between. CDR3 length equals 16 residues. This chain's CDR3 is CASSNHLGSATDTQYF. CDR3 nucleotides: TGTGCCAGCAGTAATCATTTGGGGAGCGCTACAGATACGCAGTATTTT.

Concerning this clonotype: A single base separates this from a much larger clone, so it may be a read error. The V gene is TRBV7-8, the J gene TRBJ2-5; D unresolved. CDR3 size: 13 residues. V lost 3 bases and J lost 4, with 9 bases in between. Germline assignment: CDR1 SGHVS and CDR2 FQNEAQ. This chain's CDR3 is CASSLWGSETQYF. The DNA of the CDR3 is TGTGCCAGCAGCTTGTGGGGTTCAGAGACCCAGTACTTC.

The chain carries TRBV6-6 and TRBJ1-4; D gene uncertain. The ends were cut back, 5 bases at V and 0 bases at J, with 7 bases in the middle. Germline lookup yields CDR1 MNHNY and CDR2 SVGAGI (reference sequence). The CDR3 extends over 14 amino acids. This chain's CDR3 is CASSQMATNEKLFF. CDR3 DNA sequence: TGTGCCAGCAGTCAGATGGCAACTAATGAAAAACTGTTTTTT.

This clonotype was observed a handful of times. This sequence joins TRBV3-1 and TRBJ2-7; D is perhaps TRBD2 (7 bases). From germline, CDR1 is LGHDT and CDR2 YNNKEL (reference sequence). This CDR3 contains 18 residues. With 2 bases removed from V and 0 bases from J, the gap between germline ends came to 20 bases. In DNA, the CDR3 is TGTGCCAGCAGCCAACTAGCGGAAGCGTTAGGGGGCTCCTACGAGCAGTACTTC. Encoded protein: CASSQLAEALGGSYEQYF.

This clonotype has a count of ten or more. The gene calls are TRBV28 and TRBJ2-7; a possible D gene is TRBD2 (6 bases). CDR3 size: 13 residues. Germline V gene lookup returns CDR1 MDHEN and CDR2 SYDVKM. The V end was cut by 2 bases, the J end by 5 bases, with 10 bases between. The CDR3 sequence is CASSLPGRNEQYF. The DNA of the CDR3 is TGTGCCAGCAGTTTACCCGGGAGAAACGAGCAGTACTTC.

This clonotype was counted many times. The chain links TRBV27 to TRBJ2-5; D is ambiguous. The CDR3 has 14 amino acids. The germline V and J ends were trimmed by 5 bases and 0 bases, with 10 bases remaining between them. Germline V gene data show CDR1 as MNHEY and CDR2 as SMNVEV (reference sequence). The CDR3 nucleotides are TGTGCCAGCAGTCCGCGACCGTACCAAGAGACCCAGTACTTC. It codes for CASSPRPYQETQYF.

In this sample, this clonotype turned up many times. CDR3 nucleotide sequence: TGTGCCAGCAGTTACCTAGCGGGAGCCGGGTGGCCAGATACGCAGTATTTT. It yields the protein CASSYLAGAGWPDTQYF. The chain recombines TRBV12-3 or TRBV12-4 with TRBJ2-3, with 10 bases matching TRBD2. With V trimmed by 4 bases and J by 4 bases, 11 bases remained unmatched. CDR3 length: 17 residues.

In its sample, this clonotype was seen many times. This chain links TRBV9 with TRBJ2-7; a weak D match, TRBD2 (7 bases). CDR3 size: 17 residues. CDR1 and CDR2 (germline): SGDLS, YYNGEE. Trimming cost V 1 base and J 2 bases, with 19 bases left between them. The DNA for the CDR3 is TGTGCCAGCAGCGTAAGCGCCGGGGGCGGGAGCCCCTACGAGCAGTACTTC. Its translation: CASSVSAGGGSPYEQYF.

By share, this clonotype ranks as medium-sized. V and J are TRBV25-1 and TRBJ2-1; D gene ambiguous. Trimming took off 0 bases at V and 0 bases at J, with 15 bases between the two ends. Per the germline V gene, CDR1 is MGHDK and CDR2 is SYGVNS. This CDR3 is 18 amino acids long. The chain's CDR3 is CASSEYRGAIFSYNEQFF. CDR3 in DNA: TGTGCCAGCAGTGAATATAGAGGAGCAATCTTCTCCTACAATGAGCAGTTCTTC.

The chain recombines TRBV7-9 with TRBJ2-1, with 12 bases identical to TRBD2. CDR1 SEHNR and CDR2 FQNEAQ come from the germline V gene (reference sequence). This CDR3 contains 14 residues. Losses at the gene ends were 8 bases for V and 10 bases for J; bases not matched to a gene: 9. CDR3 protein: CASGLAGLLQEQFF. The CDR3 DNA sequence: TGTGCCAGCGGACTAGCGGGACTTCTACAAGAGCAGTTCTTC.

In regard to this clonotype: This could be a read error, since a much larger clone is one nucleotide away. The chain joins TRBV19 to TRBJ1-5; no firm D call. The germline gives CDR1 LNHDA, CDR2 SQIVND (reference sequence). The CDR3 loop spans 15 amino acids. CDR3 DNA: TGTGCCGGTAGTACTACTAACGGAGGAAATCAGCCCCAGCATTTT. Translating gives CAGSTTNGGNQPQHF.

This clonotype showed up many times. V gene TRBV29-1 combines with J gene TRBJ2-7; tentatively, D is TRBD1 (5 bases). The CDR3 length is 13 residues. Germline lookup yields CDR1 SQVTM and CDR2 ANQGSEA. Trimming shortened V by 3 bases and J by 3 bases, and 12 bases separated the two germline ends. CDR3 nucleotides: TGCAGCGTTGAGTGGGGCAGAGGCTACGAGCAGTACTTC. Amino acids: CSVEWGRGYEQYF.

V and J are TRBV5-1 and TRBJ2-7, with 10 nucleotides matching TRBD1. Germline V lookup: CDR1 SGHRS, CDR2 YFSETQ. V lost 6 bases and J lost 5; bases outside the gene matches: 5. This CDR3 comprises 13 residues. The DNA for the CDR3 is TGCGCCAGCAACCGGGACAGGGGCCACGAGCAGTACTTC. Its translation: CASNRDRGHEQYF. Looking up the rest from reference TRBV5-1 and TRBJ2-7 gives the full variable domain: KAGVTQTPRYLIKTRGQQVTLSCSPISGHRSVSWYQQTPGQGLQFLFEYFSETQRNKGNFPGRFSGRQFSNSRSEMNVSTLELGDSALYLCASNRDRGHEQYFGPGTRLTVT.

In its sample, this clonotype was seen many times. The V call is TRBV6-2 or TRBV6-3, the J call TRBJ2-3; perhaps TRBD1 as D (6 bases). The germline CDR1 and CDR2 sequences are MNHEY and SVGEGT. Trimming left V 5 bases short and J 2 bases short, with 20 bases between. This CDR3 has 17 amino acids. CDR3 amino acids: CASSPTGHPIYTDTQYF. CDR3 in DNA: TGTGCCAGCAGTCCCACGGGACACCCCATCTACACAGATACGCAGTATTTT.